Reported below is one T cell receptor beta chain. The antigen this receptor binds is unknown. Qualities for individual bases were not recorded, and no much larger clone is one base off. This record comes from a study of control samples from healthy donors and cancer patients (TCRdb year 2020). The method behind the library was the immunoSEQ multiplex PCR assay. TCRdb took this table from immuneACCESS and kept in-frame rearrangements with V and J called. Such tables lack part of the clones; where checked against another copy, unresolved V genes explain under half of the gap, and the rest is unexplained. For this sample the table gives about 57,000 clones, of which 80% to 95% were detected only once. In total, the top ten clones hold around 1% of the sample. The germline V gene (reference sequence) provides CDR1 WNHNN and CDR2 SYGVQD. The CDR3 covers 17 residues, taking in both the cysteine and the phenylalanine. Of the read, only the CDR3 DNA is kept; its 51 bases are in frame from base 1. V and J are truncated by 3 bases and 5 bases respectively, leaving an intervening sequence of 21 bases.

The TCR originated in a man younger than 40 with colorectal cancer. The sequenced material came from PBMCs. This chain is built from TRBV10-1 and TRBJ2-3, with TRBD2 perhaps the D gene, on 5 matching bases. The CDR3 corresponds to CASSESSPGPGLDTQYF. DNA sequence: TGCGCCAGCAGTGAAAGCAGCCCTGGCCCGGGGTTAGATACGCAGTATTTT.